These 5 T cell receptor beta chains share one sample of origin, sequenced in a study of cytomegalovirus exposure and HLA in healthy donors. The PCR employed 60 Vbeta primers together with 13 Jbeta primers. Clones were read by immunoSEQ multiplex PCR, and TCRdb kept only the in-frame ones, dropping some. The table includes some 150,000 clones, 80% detected once. Sequenced sample: PBMCs. Every receptor here comes from a man aged 50-60 years in good health and CMV-seronegative.

This clone was seen a handful of times. V gene TRBV5-1 combines with J gene TRBJ1-2, with 8 positions matching TRBD1. This CDR3 spans 14 amino acids. V was pared by 0 bases and J by 8 bases, with 6 bases of the junction left unmatched. The germline V gene encodes CDR1 SGHRS and CDR2 YFSETQ. For the CDR3, the DNA is TGCGCCAGCAGCTTGGGACAGGGGCTACGGGGCTACACCTTC. Translated, it gives CASSLGQGLRGYTF. Full variable domain (missing parts from reference TRBV5-1 and TRBJ1-2): KAGVTQTPRYLIKTRGQQVTLSCSPISGHRSVSWYQQTPGQGLQFLFEYFSETQRNKGNFPGRFSGRQFSNSRSEMNVSTLELGDSALYLCASSLGQGLRGYTFGSGTRLTVV.

V and J are TRBV7-2 and TRBJ2-2; no firm D call. Trimming stripped 3 bases from V and 2 bases from J, with 7 bases between. This CDR3 spans 14 amino acids. Germline V gene lookup returns CDR1 SGHTA and CDR2 FQGNSA. CDR3 region: CASSFVRNTGELFF. The CDR3 DNA reads as TGTGCCAGCAGCTTCGTTCGTAACACCGGGGAGCTGTTTTTT.

The genes are TRBV5-7 and TRBJ2-5, with a weak D call TRBD1 (5 bases). Near its end, the DNA agrees better with TRBJ2-7, so the J call may be wrong. TRBV5-7 is an ORF, with its function uncertain. The CDR3 is made up of 15 amino acids. The CDR3, as DNA: TGTGCCAGCAGCTGCCGCTGGGGCGTCGTCTGCGAGCAGTACTTC. It translates to CASSCRWGVVCEQYF.

This rearrangement joins TRBV6-1 to TRBJ2-2; 9 bases agree with TRBD1. The CDR3 spans 15 residues. CDR1 is MNHNS, CDR2 SASEGT, per germline. V dropped 1 base and J dropped 5; count of bases not matched to a gene: 2. This CDR3 reads CASSEGGQGTGELFF. The CDR3 coding sequence is TGTGCCAGCAGTGAAGGAGGACAGGGGACCGGGGAGCTGTTTTTT.

This clone occurred once. This rearrangement joins TRBV19 to TRBJ1-1; possible D gene TRBD1, 6 bases. Germline-derived CDR1 and CDR2 are LNHDA and SQIVND (reference sequence). Trimming removed 5 bases from V and 5 bases from J, with 9 bases in between. The CDR3 loop spans 12 amino acids. Written as DNA, the CDR3 is TGTGCCAGTAGTCAGGGGTTTACTGAAGCTTTCTTT. Protein: CASSQGFTEAFF.